The next 10 T cell receptor beta chains were all read from a single sample in a study of OX40 agonist ivuxolimab in advanced cancers. Produced via immunoSEQ multiplex PCR; TCRdb's table is partial and in-frame only. The sample records roughly 70,000 clones, roughly 80% being singletons. The sample consisted of CD4+ or CD8+ T cells sorted from blood, taken in a trial of the OX40 agonist ivuxolimab. The receptors shown here come from an adult with an advanced solid tumor such as melanoma, head and neck, liver or kidney cancer.

The V and J genes are TRBV4-1 and TRBJ2-5; no clear D. Looked up from germline, CDR1 is MGHRA and CDR2 is YSYEKL. V was trimmed by 0 bases and J by 7 bases, leaving 15 bases between them. This CDR3 has 15 amino acids. Here the CDR3 DNA reads TGCGCCAGCAGCCAAGATGTTGGCTGGTCGGGGACCCAGTACTTC. Protein: CASSQDVGWSGTQYF.

This sequence joins TRBV5-4 and TRBJ1-5; 12 bases align to TRBD1. The germline CDR1 and CDR2 sequences are SGHNT and YYREEE (reference sequence). V dropped 4 bases and J dropped 0; count of bases not matched to a gene: 5. The CDR3 spans 17 residues. The CDR3 DNA reads as TGTGCCAGCAGCCGAGGGACAGGGGGCGATAGCAATCAGCCCCAGCATTTT. Its protein product is CASSRGTGGDSNQPQHF. The complete variable domain, with remaining parts taken from reference TRBV5-4 and TRBJ1-5, reads ETGVTQSPTHLIKTRGQQVTLRCSSQSGHNTVSWYQQALGQGPQFIFQYYREEENGRGNFPPRFSGLQFPNYSSELNVNALELDDSALYLCASSRGTGGDSNQPQHFGDGTRLSIL.

This clone appeared a few times. The chain joins TRBV7-9 to TRBJ2-1; TRBD1 matches 7 bases. The length of the CDR3 is 17 residues. After removal of 6 bases from V and 4 bases from J, the junction contained 15 bases not matched to a gene. CDR1 is SEHNR, CDR2 FQNEAQ, per germline (reference sequence). DNA for the CDR3: TGTGCCAGCAGGGGACAGCCGGGTCCCAGCGTATACAATGAGCAGTTCTTC. This sequence encodes CASRGQPGPSVYNEQFF.

The V and J genes are TRBV10-3 and TRBJ2-7; D is possibly TRBD1 or TRBD2 (5 bases each). V lost 5 bases and J lost 2, with 13 bases in between. Germline CDR1 reads ENHRY; CDR2 reads SYGVKD. The CDR3 consists of 14 residues. CDR3 sequence reads: CAISPGTYPYEQYF. The CDR3 DNA reads TGTGCCATCAGTCCCGGGACCTACCCCTACGAGCAGTACTTC.

The V gene is TRBV28, the J gene TRBJ2-7, with TRBD1 matching over 9 bases. The CDR3 has 14 residues. CDR1 and CDR2 (germline): MDHEN, SYDVKM. The junction had 4 bases not matched to a gene; V was cut back by 6 bases and J by 1 base. The CDR3 coding sequence is TGTGCCAGCAGACAGGGGGCGTCATCCTACGAGCAGTACGTC. Amino acid sequence: CASRQGASSYEQYV.

This chain links TRBV11-2 with TRBJ2-5; D not resolved. Germline V lookup: CDR1 SGHAT, CDR2 FQNNGV. V dropped 3 bases and J dropped 0 bases, with 2 bases sitting between them. This CDR3 has 12 amino acids. CDR3 nucleotides: TGTGCCAGCAGCTTCGACCAAGAGACCCAGTACTTC. It encodes CASSFDQETQYF.

The chain uses TRBV7-3 and TRBJ2-5, with D tentatively TRBD2 (6 bases). This CDR3 is built from 13 residues. Germline V gene sequence: CDR1 SGHTA, CDR2 FQGTGA. The germline V and J ends were trimmed by 5 bases and 4 bases, with 11 bases remaining between them. The DNA for the CDR3 is TGTGCCAGCAGCGCTATGCGGGGAGAGACCCAGTACTTC. Protein sequence: CASSAMRGETQYF. Full variable domain (remainder filled in from reference TRBV7-3 and TRBJ2-5): GAGVSQTPSNKVTEKGKYVELRCDPISGHTALYWYRQSLGQGPEFLIYFQGTGAADDSGLPNDRFFAVRPEGSVSTLKIQRTERGDSAVYLCASSAMRGETQYFGPGTRLLVL.

This sequence joins TRBV7-3 and TRBJ2-7; D remains ambiguous. CDR3 length: 10 residues. The germline gives CDR1 SGHTA, CDR2 FQGTGA. Trimming removed 8 bases at V and 5 bases at J, with 7 bases between. The CDR3 DNA reads as TGTGCCAGCCCCCCGAACGAGCAGTACTTC. Translating gives CASPPNEQYF.

The chain links TRBV5-4 to TRBJ2-2; 8 bases are shared with TRBD1. J gave up 6 bases and V 5 bases, and 6 bases lay outside the gene matches. The germline V gene has CDR1 SGHNT and CDR2 YYREEE (reference sequence). The CDR3 loop spans 14 amino acids. CDR3 DNA: TGTGCCAGCAGATCGACGACAGGGGCCGGGGAGCTGTTTTTT. It specifies CASRSTTGAGELFF.

The chain recombines TRBV5-4 with TRBJ1-4, with D tentatively TRBD1 (5 bases). Trimming left V 2 bases short and J 6 bases short, with 11 bases between. This CDR3 has 14 residues. Germline V lookup: CDR1 SGHNT, CDR2 YYREEE (reference sequence). CDR3 bases: TGTGCCAGCAGCTTCAGGGAAAGAGATGAAAAACTGTTTTTT. It is translated as CASSFRERDEKLFF. The complete variable domain, with remaining parts taken from reference TRBV5-4 and TRBJ1-4, reads ETGVTQSPTHLIKTRGQQVTLRCSSQSGHNTVSWYQQALGQGPQFIFQYYREEENGRGNFPPRFSGLQFPNYSSELNVNALELDDSALYLCASSFRERDEKLFFGSGTQLSVL.